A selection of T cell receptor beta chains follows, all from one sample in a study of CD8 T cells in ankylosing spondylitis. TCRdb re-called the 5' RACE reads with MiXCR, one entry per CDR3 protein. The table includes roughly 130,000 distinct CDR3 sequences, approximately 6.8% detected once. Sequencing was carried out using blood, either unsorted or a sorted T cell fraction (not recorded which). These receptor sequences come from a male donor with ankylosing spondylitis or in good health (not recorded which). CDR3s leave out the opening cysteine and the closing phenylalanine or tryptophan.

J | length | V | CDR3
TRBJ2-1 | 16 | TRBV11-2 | ASSLDGAGGPPYNEQF
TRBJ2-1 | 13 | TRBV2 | ASSADRGPYNEQF
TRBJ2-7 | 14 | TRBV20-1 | SAPLAGGLSSYEQY
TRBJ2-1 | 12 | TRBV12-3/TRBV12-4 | ASSATTGLDEQF
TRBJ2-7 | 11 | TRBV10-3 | AISGREDYEQY
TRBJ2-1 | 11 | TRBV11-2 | ASGESSYNEQF
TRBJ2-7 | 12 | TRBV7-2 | ASRPDRSSNEQY
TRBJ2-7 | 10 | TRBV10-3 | ARTGESYEQY
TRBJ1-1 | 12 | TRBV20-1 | SAPDRGLNTEAF
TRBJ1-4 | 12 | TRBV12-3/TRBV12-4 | ASSLYGFNEKLF
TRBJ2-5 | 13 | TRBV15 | ATSRERTSEETQY
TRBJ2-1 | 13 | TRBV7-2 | ASTHSGQGAYEQF
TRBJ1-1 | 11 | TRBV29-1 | SAEGQMNTEAF
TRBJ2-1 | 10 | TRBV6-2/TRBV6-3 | ASCGRDNEQF
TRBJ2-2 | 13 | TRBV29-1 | SAKGLAGGTGELF
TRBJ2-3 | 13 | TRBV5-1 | ASSALRVSTDTQY
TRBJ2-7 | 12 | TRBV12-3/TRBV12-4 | ASSPAGARYEQY
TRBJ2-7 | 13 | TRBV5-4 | ASSWPGQGAYEQY
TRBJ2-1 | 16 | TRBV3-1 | ASSLPLRSGGIYNEQF
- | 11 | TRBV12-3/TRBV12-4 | ASSFVGGTEQF
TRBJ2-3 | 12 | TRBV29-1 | SVPSGGAVDTQY
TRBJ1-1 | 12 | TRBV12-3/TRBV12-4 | ASRSRGGNTEAF